This T cell receptor beta chain originates from a study of cytomegalovirus exposure and HLA in healthy donors. The CDR3 is 14 amino acids. CDR1 and CDR2 (germline): SEHNR, FQNEAQ (reference sequence). Trimming removed 3 bases at V and 4 bases at J, with 9 bases between. PCR involved 60 Vbeta and 13 Jbeta primers. The data were produced by immunoSEQ multiplex PCR, yet TCRdb's version contains in-frame clones alone and is incomplete. The sample consists of 190,000 or so clones, roughly 80% of them appearing once. This rearrangement joins TRBV7-9 to TRBJ1-4; D gene uncertain. Material for sequencing was PBMCs. The sequence came from a man aged 45 to 65 in good health and CMV-seronegative. CDR3 sequence (DNA): TGTGCCAGCAGCTTTGAGTATGATAATGAAAAACTGTTTTTT. It encodes CASSFEYDNEKLFF.